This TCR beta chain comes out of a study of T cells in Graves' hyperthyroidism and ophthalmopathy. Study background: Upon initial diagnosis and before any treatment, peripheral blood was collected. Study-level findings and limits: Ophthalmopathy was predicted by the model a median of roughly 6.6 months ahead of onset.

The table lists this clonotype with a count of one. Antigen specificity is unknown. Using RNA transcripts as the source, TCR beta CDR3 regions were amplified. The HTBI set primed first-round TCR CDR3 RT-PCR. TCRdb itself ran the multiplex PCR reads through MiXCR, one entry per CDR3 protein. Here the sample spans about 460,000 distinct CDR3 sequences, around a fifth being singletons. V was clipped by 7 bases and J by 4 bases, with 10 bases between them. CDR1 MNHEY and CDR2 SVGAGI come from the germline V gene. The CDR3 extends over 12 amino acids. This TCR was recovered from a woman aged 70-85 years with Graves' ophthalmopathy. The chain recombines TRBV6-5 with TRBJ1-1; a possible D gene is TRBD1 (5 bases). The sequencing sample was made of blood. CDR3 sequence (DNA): TGTGCCAGCAACAGTGGGGCCACTGAAGCTTTCTTT. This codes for CASNSGATEAFF.